A selection of T cell receptor beta chains follows, all from one sample in a study of CD8 T cells in ankylosing spondylitis. MiXCR, applied by TCRdb to the 5' RACE reads, yields one record per CDR3 protein. In the table there are about 800,000 distinct CDR3 sequences, 12% of which are singletons. The sample consisted of blood, either unsorted or a sorted T cell fraction (not recorded which). These TCRs come from a male donor with ankylosing spondylitis. Both conserved end residues are part of each CDR3. Fields, in order: clone size, J gene, D gene, V gene, CDR3 DNA, CDR3 protein. The D gene is left open where the match is weak. Clone size is stated in some rows and not others, as once, few, many or a class when expanded.

clone_size: many; j_call: TRBJ2-7; d_call: NA; v_call: TRBV20-1; cdr3_nt: TGCAGTGCTAGAGGTGAACTCTTGACATCTTCCCTGGGAGAGCAGTACTTC; cdr3_aa: CSARGELLTSSLGEQYF
clone_size: NA; j_call: TRBJ2-3; d_call: NA; v_call: TRBV20-1; cdr3_nt: TGCAGTGCCCCCTACAGGACGGCAGATACGCAGTATTTT; cdr3_aa: CSAPYRTADTQYF
clone_size: NA; j_call: TRBJ2-1; d_call: NA; v_call: TRBV6-5; cdr3_nt: TGTGCCAGCAGTTCATATAGCGGCGAGCAGTTCTTC; cdr3_aa: CASSSYSGEQFF
clone_size: many; j_call: TRBJ2-2; d_call: NA; v_call: TRBV7-6; cdr3_nt: TGTGCCAGCAGCCTAGCCGGGGGAAACACCGGGGAGCTGTTTTTT; cdr3_aa: CASSLAGGNTGELFF
clone_size: many; j_call: TRBJ2-6; d_call: NA; v_call: TRBV20-1; cdr3_nt: TGCAGTGCCCGGTTTGGGAGCTCTGGGGCCAACGTCCTGACTTTC; cdr3_aa: CSARFGSSGANVLTF
clone_size: NA; j_call: TRBJ2-5; d_call: NA; v_call: TRBV20-1; cdr3_nt: TGCAGTGCTAGAGATCCAGGGCTAACCAAAGAGACCCAGTACTTC; cdr3_aa: CSARDPGLTKETQYF
clone_size: many; j_call: TRBJ2-3; d_call: TRBD2; v_call: TRBV29-1; cdr3_nt: TGCAGCGCAGCACCGGGACTAGCGATCGATACGCAGTATTTT; cdr3_aa: CSAAPGLAIDTQYF
clone_size: many; j_call: TRBJ2-7; d_call: NA; v_call: TRBV7-2; cdr3_nt: TGTGCCAGCAGCTTAGGCAAGTTGGTCGGCGAGCAGTACTTC; cdr3_aa: CASSLGKLVGEQYF
clone_size: NA; j_call: TRBJ1-2; d_call: NA; v_call: TRBV12-3/TRBV12-4; cdr3_nt: TGTGCCAGCAGTTTTTGGGGCCGCTCAGGTGGCTACACCTTC; cdr3_aa: CASSFWGRSGGYTF
clone_size: few; j_call: TRBJ2-7; d_call: NA; v_call: TRBV20-1; cdr3_nt: TGCAGTGCTACTGTGTTCCGGGGATACGAGCAGTACTTC; cdr3_aa: CSATVFRGYEQYF
clone_size: NA; j_call: TRBJ2-3; d_call: NA; v_call: TRBV6-1; cdr3_nt: TGTGCCAGCGCCAACAGAAACACAGATACGCAGTATTTT; cdr3_aa: CASANRNTDTQYF
clone_size: NA; j_call: TRBJ2-3; d_call: TRBD2; v_call: TRBV29-1; cdr3_nt: TGCAGCGTTGGGAGGACTAGCGGGAGGGCCTTCCCAGACACGCAGTATTTT; cdr3_aa: CSVGRTSGRAFPDTQYF
clone_size: many; j_call: TRBJ2-7; d_call: TRBD1; v_call: TRBV7-2; cdr3_nt: TGTGCCAGCAGCACCGACAGGGTTCACGAGCAGTACTTC; cdr3_aa: CASSTDRVHEQYF
clone_size: few; j_call: TRBJ2-7; d_call: TRBD1; v_call: TRBV6-5; cdr3_nt: TGTGCCAGCAGTTACTCGGGGACAGACTACGAGCAGTACTTC; cdr3_aa: CASSYSGTDYEQYF
clone_size: many; j_call: TRBJ2-5; d_call: TRBD1; v_call: TRBV4-2; cdr3_nt: TGTGCCAGCAGCCAAGATCAGGGCCCCGGGACAGGGACAGAGACCCAGTACTTC; cdr3_aa: CASSQDQGPGTGTETQYF
clone_size: few; j_call: TRBJ2-3; d_call: NA; v_call: TRBV20-1; cdr3_nt: TGCAGTGCTAGTGGCGGCGAAAAAGGGGTTCTAGATACGCAGTATTTT; cdr3_aa: CSASGGEKGVLDTQYF
clone_size: NA; j_call: TRBJ1-1; d_call: TRBD1; v_call: TRBV3-1; cdr3_nt: TGTGCCAGCAGCCAAGACGCAGGGGGCGACGCTGAAGCTTTCTTT; cdr3_aa: CASSQDAGGDAEAFF
clone_size: NA; j_call: TRBJ2-7; d_call: NA; v_call: TRBV5-6; cdr3_nt: TGTGCCAGCAGCCGCGGGCCCCTCTGCCAGCAGTACTTC; cdr3_aa: CASSRGPLCQQYF
clone_size: many; j_call: TRBJ1-1; d_call: NA; v_call: TRBV12-3/TRBV12-4; cdr3_nt: TGTGCCTCCGGTTTGAGGGGTACTCACACTGAAGCTTTCTTT; cdr3_aa: CASGLRGTHTEAFF
clone_size: NA; j_call: TRBJ2-7; d_call: TRBD2; v_call: TRBV6-2/TRBV6-3; cdr3_nt: TGTGCCAGCAGTTCCGGACTAGCGGGAGTCTTC; cdr3_aa: CASSSGLAGVF
clone_size: NA; j_call: TRBJ2-7; d_call: TRBD1; v_call: TRBV18; cdr3_nt: TGTGCCAGCTCGCCGACAGGGATCTACGAGCAGTACTTC; cdr3_aa: CASSPTGIYEQYF
clone_size: many; j_call: TRBJ1-5; d_call: NA; v_call: TRBV4-2; cdr3_nt: TGTGCCAGCAGCCAGGGGAATCAGCCCCAGCATTTT; cdr3_aa: CASSQGNQPQHF
clone_size: many; j_call: TRBJ1-1; d_call: NA; v_call: TRBV20-1; cdr3_nt: TGCAGTGCTAATCATGCGTCGATGAACACTGAAGCTTTCTTT; cdr3_aa: CSANHASMNTEAFF
clone_size: many; j_call: TRBJ2-7; d_call: NA; v_call: TRBV7-2; cdr3_nt: TGTGCCAGCAGCAAGGTGGGGCTAGCTGAGACCTACGAGCAGTACTTC; cdr3_aa: CASSKVGLAETYEQYF
clone_size: many; j_call: TRBJ2-1; d_call: NA; v_call: TRBV4-1; cdr3_nt: TGTGCCAGCAGGGGGGGCTACAATGAGCAGTTCTTC; cdr3_aa: CASRGGYNEQFF
clone_size: few; j_call: TRBJ2-5; d_call: TRBD2; v_call: TRBV9; cdr3_nt: TGTGCCAGCAGCGTCGGGACTAGCGTCCAAGAGACCCAGTACTTC; cdr3_aa: CASSVGTSVQETQYF
clone_size: NA; j_call: TRBJ1-1; d_call: NA; v_call: TRBV29-1; cdr3_nt: TGCAGCCCGAACAACACTGAAGCTTTCTTT; cdr3_aa: CSPNNTEAFF
clone_size: NA; j_call: TRBJ1-1; d_call: TRBD1; v_call: TRBV20-1; cdr3_nt: TGCAGTGCTTTCCGGACAGGCGGGAACACTGAAGCTTTCTTT; cdr3_aa: CSAFRTGGNTEAFF
clone_size: NA; j_call: TRBJ1-4; d_call: NA; v_call: TRBV7-8; cdr3_nt: TGTGCCAGCAGCTTAACGGCCCAGAGGGAAAAACTGTTTTTT; cdr3_aa: CASSLTAQREKLFF
clone_size: many; j_call: TRBJ2-2; d_call: NA; v_call: TRBV28; cdr3_nt: TGTGCCAGCAGTTTAGGTGGGGGCGCCGGGGAGCTGTTTTTT; cdr3_aa: CASSLGGGAGELFF
clone_size: NA; j_call: TRBJ2-5; d_call: NA; v_call: TRBV10-2; cdr3_nt: TGCGCCAGCAGTGAGAACAGGGAGCGAGAGACCCAGTACTTC; cdr3_aa: CASSENRERETQYF
clone_size: NA; j_call: TRBJ1-1; d_call: TRBD1; v_call: TRBV29-1; cdr3_nt: TGCAGCGTTGTCACCAGGGGGCGCGGGACTGAAGCTTTCTTT; cdr3_aa: CSVVTRGRGTEAFF
clone_size: few; j_call: TRBJ1-6; d_call: TRBD1; v_call: TRBV5-1; cdr3_nt: TGCGCCAGCAGCGACCGACAGGGCTCACCCCTCCACTTT; cdr3_aa: CASSDRQGSPLHF
clone_size: many; j_call: TRBJ1-1; d_call: TRBD1; v_call: TRBV5-1; cdr3_nt: TGCGCCAGCAGCACTGGACAGGGTGAAGCTTTCTTT; cdr3_aa: CASSTGQGEAFF
clone_size: many; j_call: TRBJ2-7; d_call: NA; v_call: TRBV5-1; cdr3_nt: TGCGCCAGCAGCTTGGACAGGGACGAGCAGTACTTC; cdr3_aa: CASSLDRDEQYF
clone_size: few; j_call: TRBJ1-1; d_call: TRBD1; v_call: TRBV18; cdr3_nt: TGTGCCAGCTCACCGGGAGGGGGCTATAACACTGAAGCTTTCTTT; cdr3_aa: CASSPGGGYNTEAFF
clone_size: NA; j_call: TRBJ1-6; d_call: NA; v_call: TRBV6-7; cdr3_nt: TGTGCCAGCAAATGGCAAGGAGTTTCACCCCTCCACTTT; cdr3_aa: CASKWQGVSPLHF
clone_size: many; j_call: TRBJ2-7; d_call: NA; v_call: TRBV20-1; cdr3_nt: TGCAGTGCTAGTAGGGGGGCCCTCTACGAGCAGTACTTC; cdr3_aa: CSASRGALYEQYF
clone_size: NA; j_call: TRBJ1-5; d_call: NA; v_call: TRBV28; cdr3_nt: TGTGCCAGCAGCCTCACCCAGGGAGGGCCCCAGCATTTT; cdr3_aa: CASSLTQGGPQHF
clone_size: NA; j_call: TRBJ1-2; d_call: NA; v_call: TRBV10-3; cdr3_nt: TGTGCCATCAGTTCAGATCCGTGGTATGGCTACACCTTC; cdr3_aa: CAISSDPWYGYTF
clone_size: many; j_call: TRBJ2-1; d_call: NA; v_call: TRBV7-2; cdr3_nt: TGTGCCAGCAGCTTAGTAGGACGTACCTACAATGAGCAGTTCTTC; cdr3_aa: CASSLVGRTYNEQFF
clone_size: many; j_call: TRBJ2-3; d_call: NA; v_call: TRBV5-1; cdr3_nt: TGTGCCAGCAGCTTAGATGGAAACACAGATACGCAGTATTTT; cdr3_aa: CASSLDGNTDTQYF
clone_size: NA; j_call: TRBJ1-2; d_call: NA; v_call: TRBV5-1; cdr3_nt: TGCGCCAGCAGCCCGGAGGTGGGGTACTATGGCTACACCTTC; cdr3_aa: CASSPEVGYYGYTF
clone_size: NA; j_call: TRBJ2-1; d_call: NA; v_call: TRBV20-1; cdr3_nt: TGCAGTGCACTCGATCGGGACCACAATGAGCAGTTCTTC; cdr3_aa: CSALDRDHNEQFF
clone_size: NA; j_call: TRBJ1-1; d_call: TRBD1; v_call: TRBV5-1; cdr3_nt: TGCGCCAGCAACCAGGGGGCAAGCACTGAAGCTTTCTTT; cdr3_aa: CASNQGASTEAFF
clone_size: NA; j_call: TRBJ2-3; d_call: TRBD2; v_call: TRBV24-1; cdr3_nt: TGTGCCACCAGTGACTTAGCGGGGAGCACAGATACGCAGTATTTT; cdr3_aa: CATSDLAGSTDTQYF
clone_size: once; j_call: TRBJ2-4; d_call: TRBD2; v_call: TRBV9; cdr3_nt: TGTGCCAGCAGCGTAACTAGCGGGAGGGACATTCAGTACTTC; cdr3_aa: CASSVTSGRDIQYF
clone_size: many; j_call: TRBJ1-1; d_call: NA; v_call: TRBV5-1; cdr3_nt: TGCGCCAGCAGCGGGGTTTTCAGCACTGAAGCTTTCTTT; cdr3_aa: CASSGVFSTEAFF
clone_size: NA; j_call: TRBJ1-2; d_call: NA; v_call: TRBV7-2; cdr3_nt: TGTGCCAGCAGCTTAGTATTCGGCAGGGAAATTCATGGCTACACCTTC; cdr3_aa: CASSLVFGREIHGYTF
clone_size: few; j_call: TRBJ2-3; d_call: NA; v_call: TRBV7-2; cdr3_nt: TGTGCCAGCAGCTTCCGGGACGGACGCACAGATACGCAGTATTTT; cdr3_aa: CASSFRDGRTDTQYF
clone_size: many; j_call: TRBJ2-1; d_call: NA; v_call: TRBV28; cdr3_nt: TGTGCCAGCAGTTTATTTTCCTACAATGAGCAGTTCTTC; cdr3_aa: CASSLFSYNEQFF
clone_size: NA; j_call: TRBJ1-2; d_call: NA; v_call: TRBV29-1; cdr3_nt: TGCAGCGTATGGCGGACGGGTGGCTACACCTTC; cdr3_aa: CSVWRTGGYTF
clone_size: many; j_call: TRBJ2-1; d_call: TRBD2; v_call: TRBV24-1; cdr3_nt: TGTGCCACCAGTGATACGACTAGCGGGAGAGGGGGGTACAATGAGCAGTTCTTC; cdr3_aa: CATSDTTSGRGGYNEQFF
clone_size: few; j_call: TRBJ2-1; d_call: TRBD2; v_call: TRBV20-1; cdr3_nt: TGCTCTGAGGGGGGACTAGGGAGCAATGAGCAGTTCTTC; cdr3_aa: CSEGGLGSNEQFF
clone_size: many; j_call: TRBJ2-7; d_call: NA; v_call: TRBV7-9; cdr3_nt: TGTGCCAGCAGTCTTATGGAGGGATTTTACGAGCAGTACTTC; cdr3_aa: CASSLMEGFYEQYF